The clone carrying this TCR beta chain has at least ten counts. This sample stems from a study of early T cells in non-severe SARS-CoV-2 infection. The germline gives CDR1 LGHDT, CDR2 YNNKEL (reference sequence). Trimming removed 1 base from V and 3 bases from J; junction bases left unmatched: 6. The CDR3 extends over 15 amino acids. TCRdb fed the 5' RACE reads into MiXCR, producing one record per CDR3 protein. The sample lists tens of thousands of distinct CDR3 sequences; roughly a sixth were seen once. The source of this sequence is an adult who was a healthcare worker with PCR-confirmed SARS-CoV-2 infection or an uninfected control (not recorded which). Sequencing was performed on whole blood. This rearrangement joins TRBV3-1 to TRBJ2-7; 7 bases align to TRBD1. The CDR3 region has the DNA TGTGCCAGCAGCCAAGGGGGACAGAGTCTCTACGAGCAGTACTTC. It codes for CASSQGGQSLYEQYF.